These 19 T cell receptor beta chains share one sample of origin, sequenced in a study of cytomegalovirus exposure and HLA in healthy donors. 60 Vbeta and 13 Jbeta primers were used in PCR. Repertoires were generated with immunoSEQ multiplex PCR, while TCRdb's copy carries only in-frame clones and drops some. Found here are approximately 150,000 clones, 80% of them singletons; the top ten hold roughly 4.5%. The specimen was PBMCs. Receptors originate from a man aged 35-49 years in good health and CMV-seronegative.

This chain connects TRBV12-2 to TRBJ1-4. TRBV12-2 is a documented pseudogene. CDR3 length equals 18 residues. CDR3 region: CASRLKVRGSSTNEKLFF. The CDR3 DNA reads TGTGCAAGTCGCTTAAAGGTTCGGGGGTCTTCAACTAATGAAAAACTGTTTTTT.

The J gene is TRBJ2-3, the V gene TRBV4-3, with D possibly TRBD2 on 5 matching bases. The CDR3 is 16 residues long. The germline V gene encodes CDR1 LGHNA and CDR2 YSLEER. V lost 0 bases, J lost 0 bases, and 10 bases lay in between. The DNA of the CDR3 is TGCGCCAGCAGCCAAGACGGTCCGGGGAGCACAGATACGCAGTATTTT. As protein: CASSQDGPGSTDTQYF.

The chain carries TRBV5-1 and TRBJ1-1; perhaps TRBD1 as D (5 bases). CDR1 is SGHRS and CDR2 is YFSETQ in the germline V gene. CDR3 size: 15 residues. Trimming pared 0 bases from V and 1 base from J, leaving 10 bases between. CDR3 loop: CASSLVQGPNTEAFF. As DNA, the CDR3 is TGCGCCAGCAGCTTGGTTCAGGGTCCGAACACTGAAGCTTTCTTT.

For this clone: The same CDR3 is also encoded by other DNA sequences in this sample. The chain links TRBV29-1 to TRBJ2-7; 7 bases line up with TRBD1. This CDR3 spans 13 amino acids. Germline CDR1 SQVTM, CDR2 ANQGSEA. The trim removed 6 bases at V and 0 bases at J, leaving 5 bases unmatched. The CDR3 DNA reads TGCAGCGTCCGGGACAGACACTCCTACGAGCAGTACTTC. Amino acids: CSVRDRHSYEQYF.

For the CDR3, the DNA is TGTGCCAGCAGGGGGTCAGGGGCGGGTGAGCAGTTCTTC. It translates to CASRGSGAGEQFF. This chain links TRBV27 with TRBJ2-1, with D possibly matching TRBD1 (6 bases). V was shortened by 6 bases and J by 9 bases, with 15 bases between the two germline ends. The CDR3 contains 13 residues. CDR1 is MNHEY, CDR2 SMNVEV, per germline (reference sequence).

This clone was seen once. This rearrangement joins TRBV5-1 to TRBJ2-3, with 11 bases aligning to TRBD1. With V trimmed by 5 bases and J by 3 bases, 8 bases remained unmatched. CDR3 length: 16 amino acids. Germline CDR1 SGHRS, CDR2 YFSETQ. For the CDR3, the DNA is TGCGCCAGCAGTCCCACCGGGACAGGGGGGACAGATACGCAGTATTTT. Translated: CASSPTGTGGTDTQYF. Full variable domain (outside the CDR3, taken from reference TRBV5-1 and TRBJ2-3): KAGVTQTPRYLIKTRGQQVTLSCSPISGHRSVSWYQQTPGQGLQFLFEYFSETQRNKGNFPGRFSGRQFSNSRSEMNVSTLELGDSALYLCASSPTGTGGTDTQYFGPGTRLTVL.

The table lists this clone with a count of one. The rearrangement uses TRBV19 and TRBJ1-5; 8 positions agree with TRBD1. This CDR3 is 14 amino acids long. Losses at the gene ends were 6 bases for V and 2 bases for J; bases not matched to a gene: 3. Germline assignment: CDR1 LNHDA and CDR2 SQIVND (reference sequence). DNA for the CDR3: TGTGCCAGTAGCAAGGGACAGGGCAATCAGCCCCAGCATTTT. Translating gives CASSKGQGNQPQHF.

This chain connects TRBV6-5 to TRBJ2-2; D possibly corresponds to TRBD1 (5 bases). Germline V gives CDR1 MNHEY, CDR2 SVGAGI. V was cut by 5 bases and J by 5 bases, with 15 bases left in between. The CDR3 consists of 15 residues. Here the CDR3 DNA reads TGTGCCAGCAGTGGGTGGCAGGGCTTTACCGGGGAGCTGTTTTTT. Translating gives CASSGWQGFTGELFF.

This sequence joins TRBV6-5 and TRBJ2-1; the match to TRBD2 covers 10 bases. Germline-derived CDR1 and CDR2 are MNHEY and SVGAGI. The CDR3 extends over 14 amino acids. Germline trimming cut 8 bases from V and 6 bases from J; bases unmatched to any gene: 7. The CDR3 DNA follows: TGTGCCAGCCTGGCTAGCGGGGGTGGCAATGAGCAGTTCTTC. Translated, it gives CASLASGGGNEQFF.

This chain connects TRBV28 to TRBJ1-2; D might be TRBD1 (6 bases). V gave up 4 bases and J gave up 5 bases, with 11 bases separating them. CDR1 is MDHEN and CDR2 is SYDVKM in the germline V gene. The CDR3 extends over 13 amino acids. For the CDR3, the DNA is TGTGCCAGCAGTTACTCAGGGGTATATGGCTACACCTTC. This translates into CASSYSGVYGYTF.

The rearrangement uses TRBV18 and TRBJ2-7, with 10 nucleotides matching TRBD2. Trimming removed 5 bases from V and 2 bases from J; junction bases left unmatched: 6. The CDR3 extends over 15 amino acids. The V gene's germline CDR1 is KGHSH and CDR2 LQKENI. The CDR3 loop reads CASSGTSGETYEQYF. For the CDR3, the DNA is TGTGCCAGCTCAGGTACTAGCGGGGAGACCTACGAGCAGTACTTC.

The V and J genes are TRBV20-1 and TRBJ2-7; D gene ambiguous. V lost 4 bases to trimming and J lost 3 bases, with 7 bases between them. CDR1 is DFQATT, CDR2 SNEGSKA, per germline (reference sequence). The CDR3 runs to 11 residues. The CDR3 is CSAKLNYEQYF. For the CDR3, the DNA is TGCAGTGCTAAACTGAACTACGAGCAGTACTTC.

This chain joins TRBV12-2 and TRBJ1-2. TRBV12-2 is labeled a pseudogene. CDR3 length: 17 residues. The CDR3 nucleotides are TGTGCAAGTCGCTTAGCGGGAGAAGGGGGGGTATTCTATGGCTACACCTTC. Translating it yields CASRLAGEGGVFYGYTF.

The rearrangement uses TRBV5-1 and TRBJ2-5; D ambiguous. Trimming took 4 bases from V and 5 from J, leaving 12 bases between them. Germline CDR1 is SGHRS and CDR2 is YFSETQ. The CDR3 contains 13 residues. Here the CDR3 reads CASSLPLEETQYF. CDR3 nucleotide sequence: TGCGCCAGCAGCCTCCCTCTCGAGGAGACCCAGTACTTC.

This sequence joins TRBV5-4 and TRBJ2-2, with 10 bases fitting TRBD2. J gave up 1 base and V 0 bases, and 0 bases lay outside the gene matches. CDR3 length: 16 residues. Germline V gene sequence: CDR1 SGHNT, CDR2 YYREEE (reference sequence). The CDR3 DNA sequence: TGTGCCAGCAGCTTGGGACTAGCGGGGAACACCGGGGAGCTGTTTTTT. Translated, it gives CASSLGLAGNTGELFF.

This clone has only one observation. CDR3 amino acids: CASSPKPRGGHQDTQYF. The CDR3, as DNA: TGTGCCAGCAGCCCAAAGCCCCGGGGGGGGCATCAAGATACGCAGTATTTT. V and J are TRBV7-3 and TRBJ2-3; 8 positions match TRBD2. CDR1 and CDR2 from the germline V gene are SGHTA and FQGTGA. J was trimmed by 5 bases and V by 5 bases; bases with no gene match: 15. CDR3 length equals 17 residues.

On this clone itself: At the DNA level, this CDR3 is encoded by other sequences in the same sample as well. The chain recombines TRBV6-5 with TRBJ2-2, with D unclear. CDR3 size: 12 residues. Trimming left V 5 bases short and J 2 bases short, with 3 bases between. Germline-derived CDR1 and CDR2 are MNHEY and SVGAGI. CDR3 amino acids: CASSPNTGELFF. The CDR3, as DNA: TGTGCCAGCAGTCCTAACACCGGGGAGCTGTTTTTT.

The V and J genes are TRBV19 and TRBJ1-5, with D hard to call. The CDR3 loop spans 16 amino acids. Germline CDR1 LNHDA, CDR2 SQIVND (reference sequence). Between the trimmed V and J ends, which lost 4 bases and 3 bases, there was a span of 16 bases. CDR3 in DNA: TGTGCCAGTAGTAGCAAATCAGGCGTGGTCAATCAGCCCCAGCATTTT. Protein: CASSSKSGVVNQPQHF.

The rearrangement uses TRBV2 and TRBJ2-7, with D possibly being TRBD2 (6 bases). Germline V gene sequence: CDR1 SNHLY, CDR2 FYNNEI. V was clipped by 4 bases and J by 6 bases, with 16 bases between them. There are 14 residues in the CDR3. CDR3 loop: CASSGEAGPREQYF. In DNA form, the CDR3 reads TGTGCCAGCAGTGGGGAGGCCGGGCCCCGCGAGCAGTACTTC.